This T cell receptor beta chain was identified in a study of long-term antiretroviral therapy in people with HIV. Two or more post-ART PBMC samples, plus at least one pre-ART sample, were available for each donor. Findings and caveats of the study: Diversity measured after ART increased yet remained under transplant donor controls. Documentation of ART adherence, viral resistance or therapy changes was absent. Blood was collected between about 2004 and 2017, possibly under older ART regimens.

Version v3.0 of the immunoSEQ assay ran at survey level. TCRdb keeps only in-frame clones here, not all; method: immunoSEQ multiplex PCR. In the table there are tens of thousands of clones, over 70% of which are singletons. CDR1 is LNHNV and CDR2 is YYDKDF in the germline V gene (reference sequence). This CDR3 region has 13 residues. Between the trimmed V and J ends, which lost 0 bases and 7 bases, there was a span of 9 bases. As regards this clone: As yet, its antigen is unknown.

The specimen was unsorted PBMCs, collected 3.1 years after starting antiretroviral therapy. The rearrangement links TRBV15 to TRBJ1-2; no reliable D call. This TCR derives from a woman aged 50 to 65 with HIV. CDR3 coding DNA: TGTGCCACCAGCAGAGATCGACGGCTTGGCTACACCTTC. This gives the protein CATSRDRRLGYTF. Based on the CDR3 plus reference TRBV15 and TRBJ1-2, the full variable domain is DAMVIQNPRYQVTQFGKPVTLSCSQTLNHNVMYWYQQKSSQAPKLLFHYYDKDFNNEADTPDNFQSRRPNTSFCFLDIRSPGLGDTAMYLCATSRDRRLGYTFGSGTRLTVV.